One sample yielded the 25 T cell receptor beta chains listed below, sequenced in a study of T-cell reconstitution after alpha-beta-depleted transplantation in children. As it was prepared, the TCRbeta library received unique molecular identifiers. TCRdb ran MiXCR on the PCR reads and lists one entry per CDR3 protein. The table shows about 91,000 distinct CDR3 sequences, with 8% to 9% occurring only once. The sequencing used PBMCs from the stem cell graft donor, collected from the stem cell graft. Every receptor here comes from a human donor who donated a stem cell graft to a child with congenital amegakaryocytic thrombocytopenia.

This clonotype appeared a few times. This may be a read error, as it is one base from a much larger clone. This sequence joins TRBV7-2 and TRBJ2-4; 8 bases match TRBD1. Germline V gives CDR1 SGHTA, CDR2 FQGNSA. CDR3 size: 14 residues. CDR3 coding DNA: TGTGCCAGCAGCATAGGGACAGGAAAAAACAGTCAGTACTTC. Translated, it gives CASSIGTGKNSQYF.

In its sample, this clonotype was seen many times. This chain links TRBV12-3 or TRBV12-4 with TRBJ2-7; 7 bases line up with TRBD2. Unmatched junction bases numbered 3, after V lost 3 bases and J lost 1 base. The CDR3 runs 14 residues. This CDR3 reads CASSFPGGSYEQYF. Written as DNA, the CDR3 is TGTGCCAGCAGTTTTCCGGGGGGTTCCTACGAGCAGTACTTC.

In its sample, this clonotype was seen a few times. V and J are TRBV3-1 and TRBJ2-3, with unresolved D. The germline CDR1 and CDR2 sequences are LGHDT and YNNKEL (reference sequence). Deletions cut 1 base from V and 2 bases from J, with 4 bases between. The CDR3 sequence is 13 residues long. DNA of the CDR3: TGTGCCAGCAGCCAAGGGGACACAGATACGCAGTATTTT. Translated, it gives CASSQGDTDTQYF.

This clonotype has at least ten counts. The chain couples TRBV5-1 to TRBJ2-5; no clear D. Trimming took off 1 base at V and 4 bases at J, with 8 bases between the two ends. The CDR3 runs 13 residues. Germline-derived CDR1 and CDR2 are SGHRS and YFSETQ. CDR3 bases: TGCGCCAGCAGCTTGACTGGCCCAGAGACCCAGTACTTC. Encoded protein: CASSLTGPETQYF. Drawing the rest from reference TRBV5-1 and TRBJ2-5, the complete variable domain is KAGVTQTPRYLIKTRGQQVTLSCSPISGHRSVSWYQQTPGQGLQFLFEYFSETQRNKGNFPGRFSGRQFSNSRSEMNVSTLELGDSALYLCASSLTGPETQYFGPGTRLLVL.

Many counts were recorded for this clonotype. This chain uses TRBV5-1 with TRBJ2-7, with 8 bases aligning to TRBD1. Germline V gene sequence: CDR1 SGHRS, CDR2 YFSETQ. The junction had 12 bases not matched to a gene; V was cut back by 7 bases and J by 9 bases. CDR3 length: 13 amino acids. CDR3 DNA: TGCGCCAGCTCAAAGGACAGGGAAACCGCGCAGTACTTC. Protein: CASSKDRETAQYF. The full variable domain, in which reference TRBV5-1 and TRBJ2-7 provide the parts outside the CDR3, is KAGVTQTPRYLIKTRGQQVTLSCSPISGHRSVSWYQQTPGQGLQFLFEYFSETQRNKGNFPGRFSGRQFSNSRSEMNVSTLELGDSALYLCASSKDRETAQYFGPGTRLTVT.

This clonotype was counted at least ten times. V gene TRBV4-3 combines with J gene TRBJ1-4; D not resolved. Trimming cost V 1 base and J 2 bases, with 11 bases left between them. The CDR3 extends over 16 amino acids. CDR1 and CDR2 (germline): LGHNA, YSLEER. The CDR3 loop is CASSQGLGVTNEKLFF. The DNA for the CDR3 is TGCGCCAGCAGCCAAGGTCTCGGGGTTACTAATGAAAAACTGTTTTTT.

This clonotype was picked up many times. V is TRBV27 and J is TRBJ2-1; 8 nucleotides line up with TRBD2. V was clipped by 8 bases and J by 2 bases; unmatched bases: 5. The CDR3 is 14 amino acids. Germline values: CDR1 MNHEY, CDR2 SMNVEV (reference sequence). The CDR3 loop reads CASAPGGTYNEQFF. The CDR3 region has the DNA TGTGCCAGCGCCCCGGGGGGGACCTACAATGAGCAGTTCTTC.

This clonotype has a count of ten or more. This chain uses TRBV20-1 with TRBJ2-1; D perhaps matches TRBD2 (5 bases). This CDR3 has 14 residues. V lost 7 bases to trimming and J lost 4 bases, with 17 bases between them. Germline loops: CDR1 DFQATT, CDR2 SNEGSKA (reference sequence). CDR3 nucleotide sequence: TGCAGTGAAACTAGGTTTATGGGATACAATGAGCAGTTCTTC. It codes for CSETRFMGYNEQFF.

This clonotype appeared many times. This chain uses TRBV7-2 with TRBJ1-6, with TRBD1 matching over 8 bases. The CDR3 covers 15 residues. Unmatched junction bases numbered 7, after V lost 2 bases and J lost 10 bases. Germline V gene data show CDR1 as SGHTA and CDR2 as FQGNSA. Written as DNA, the CDR3 is TGTGCCAGCAGCTTATATCAGGGGGCAGGATCACCCCTCCACTTT. It codes for CASSLYQGAGSPLHF.

Many counts were recorded for this clonotype. The V call is TRBV7-8, the J call TRBJ1-5; TRBD1 matches at 9 bases. J was trimmed by 5 bases and V by 5 bases; bases with no gene match: 7. The CDR3 loop spans 15 amino acids. CDR1 SGHVS and CDR2 FQNEAQ come from the germline V gene. The CDR3 loop is CASSSRTGVDQPQHF. The CDR3 region has the DNA TGTGCCAGCAGCAGCCGGACAGGGGTGGATCAGCCCCAGCATTTT.

There are many counts of this clonotype. The chain carries TRBV20-1 and TRBJ2-7; TRBD2 matches 16 bases. Germline lookup yields CDR1 DFQATT and CDR2 SNEGSKA (reference sequence). The CDR3 has 18 amino acids. With 3 bases clipped from V and 7 bases from J, the junction kept 15 bases outside the gene matches. CDR3 residues: CSARDPGLAGGPAREQYF. CDR3 DNA: TGCAGTGCTAGGGACCCGGGACTAGCGGGAGGGCCGGCGCGTGAGCAGTACTTC.

This clonotype came up many times. The chain employs TRBV4-3 and TRBJ1-6; 11 bases agree with TRBD1. Germline values: CDR1 LGHNA, CDR2 YSLEER. Losses at the gene ends were 3 bases for V and 5 bases for J; bases not matched to a gene: 3. The CDR3 sequence is 16 residues long. CDR3 in DNA: TGCGCCAGCAGCCACGGACAGGGGGCGGATAATTCACCCCTCCACTTT. It codes for CASSHGQGADNSPLHF.

This clonotype was seen ten or more times. The chain is built from TRBV7-6 and TRBJ2-3, with 7 bases matching TRBD1. V shed 1 base, J shed 0 bases, and the junction held 10 bases outside the gene matches. CDR1 and CDR2 (germline): SGHVS, FNYEAQ. The CDR3 is 18 residues long. The CDR3 region has the DNA TGTGCCAGCAGCTTAGAGAGGGGACAGAGCATAAGCACAGATACGCAGTATTTT. It is translated as CASSLERGQSISTDTQYF.

The table lists this clonotype with many counts. The genes are TRBV20-1 and TRBJ1-6; possible D gene TRBD1, 5 bases. The V end lost 6 bases, the J end lost 7 bases, and 13 bases lay between the germline ends. This CDR3 contains 13 residues. Germline values: CDR1 DFQATT, CDR2 SNEGSKA (reference sequence). CDR3 residues: CSAGGRDNSPLHF. Here the CDR3 DNA reads TGCAGTGCCGGGGGTCGCGACAATTCACCCCTCCACTTT.

V usage is TRBV7-2 and J usage is TRBJ2-1, with TRBD2 as a possible D gene (5 bases). The V gene lost 0 bases and the J gene lost 5 bases, with 8 bases spanning the gap. Germline-derived CDR1 and CDR2 are SGHTA and FQGNSA. The CDR3 length is 14 residues. CDR3: CASSLAGSNNEQFF. Here the CDR3 DNA reads TGTGCCAGCAGCTTAGCAGGGAGTAACAATGAGCAGTTCTTC.

This clonotype was recorded at least ten times. This chain links TRBV7-2 with TRBJ1-2; 10 bases are shared with TRBD1. Germline loops: CDR1 SGHTA, CDR2 FQGNSA. Trimming at V came to 4 bases and at J to 4 bases, leaving 9 bases not matched to a gene. This CDR3 region has 16 residues. CDR3 loop: CASSSLPGQGIYGYTF. The CDR3 DNA follows: TGTGCCAGCAGCTCGTTGCCGGGACAGGGGATCTATGGCTACACCTTC.

Comment on this clonotype: This clone may be a read error of a much larger clone one base away. The genes are TRBV2 and TRBJ2-3; either TRBD1 or TRBD2 may supply D (5 bases each). This CDR3 contains 14 residues. Per the germline V gene, CDR1 is SNHLY and CDR2 is FYNNEI. Written as DNA, the CDR3 is TGTGCCAGCGGTGAAAGGGGAGCCACAGATACGCAGTATTTT. Amino acids: CASGERGATDTQYF. The complete variable domain, with remaining parts taken from reference TRBV2 and TRBJ2-3, reads EPEVTQTPSHQVTQMGQEVILRCVPISNHLYFYWYRQILGQKVEFLVSFYNNEISEKSEIFDDQFSVERPDGSNFTLKIRSTKLEDSAMYFCASGERGATDTQYFGPGTRLTVL.

This clonotype was found many times. The chain links TRBV30 to TRBJ1-1; TRBD1 matches at 10 bases. Trimming took 3 bases from V and 10 from J; bases not matched to a gene: 11. Per the germline V gene, CDR1 is GTSNPN and CDR2 is SVGIG (reference sequence). The CDR3 spans 14 residues. Here the CDR3 DNA reads TGTGCCTGGAGCGTAGACAGGGGGCGAGTGGGAGCTTTCTTT. Amino acid sequence: CAWSVDRGRVGAFF. The full variable domain, with the rest looked up from reference TRBV30 and TRBJ1-1, is SQTIHQWPATLVQPVGSPLSLECTVEGTSNPNLYWYRQAAGRGLQLLFYSVGIGQISSEVPQNLSASRPQDRQFILSSKKLLLSDSGFYLCAWSVDRGRVGAFFGQGTRLTVV.

This clonotype showed up many times. This chain links TRBV20-1 with TRBJ2-7; D unresolved. Germline loops: CDR1 DFQATT, CDR2 SNEGSKA (reference sequence). The CDR3 covers 13 residues. V lost 3 bases and J 5 bases, leaving 14 bases between the germline ends. The CDR3 reads CSASRRNGDEQYF. DNA for the CDR3: TGCAGTGCTAGTAGGCGCAATGGGGACGAGCAGTACTTC.

This clonotype came up many times. The chain joins TRBV7-9 to TRBJ2-7; D gene uncertain. The germline CDR1 and CDR2 sequences are SEHNR and FQNEAQ (reference sequence). V was clipped by 7 bases and J by 2 bases, with 18 bases between them. The CDR3 has 15 amino acids. The CDR3 coding sequence is TGTGCCAGCACCCCAAAGGATCCCGACCCCTACGAGCAGTACTTC. As protein: CASTPKDPDPYEQYF.

The J gene is TRBJ2-6, the V gene TRBV7-9; D might be TRBD1 (6 bases). Trimming removed 8 bases from V and 1 base from J, with 9 bases in between. Germline lookup yields CDR1 SEHNR and CDR2 FQNEAQ (reference sequence). CDR3 size: 14 residues. CDR3 residues: CASGQGSGANVLTF. DNA for the CDR3: TGTGCCAGCGGGCAGGGGTCTGGGGCCAACGTCCTGACTTTC. Combining the CDR3 with reference TRBV7-9 and TRBJ2-6 gives the whole variable domain DTGVSQNPRHKITKRGQNVTFRCDPISEHNRLYWYRQTLGQGPEFLTYFQNEAQLEKSRLLSDRFSAERPKGSFSTLEIQRTEQGDSAMYLCASGQGSGANVLTFGAGSRLTVL.

This clonotype showed up many times. The chain employs TRBV6-5 and TRBJ2-5, with D tentatively TRBD1 (5 bases). CDR3 size: 14 residues. Trimming stripped 6 bases from V and 1 base from J, with 12 bases between. CDR1 is MNHEY, CDR2 SVGAGI, per germline. Written as DNA, the CDR3 is TGTGCCAGCAGCCAGGGTTTTGGCCAAGAGACCCAGTACTTC. It is translated as CASSQGFGQETQYF.

There are many counts of this clonotype. The chain is built from TRBV18 and TRBJ2-1, with D hard to call. This CDR3 region has 12 residues. V gave up 3 bases and J gave up 12 bases, with 12 bases separating them. CDR1 and CDR2 from the germline V gene are KGHSH and LQKENI. The CDR3 here is CASSPLSGVQFF. CDR3 nucleotide sequence: TGTGCCAGCTCACCCCTTTCCGGTGTGCAGTTCTTC.

The chain uses TRBV3-1 and TRBJ1-6, with 8 bases lining up with TRBD1. The CDR3 is made up of 15 amino acids. CDR1 is LGHDT, CDR2 YNNKEL, per germline (reference sequence). Unmatched junction bases numbered 9, after V lost 4 bases and J lost 10 bases. Here the CDR3 reads CASSRGQGLGSPLHF. The DNA of the CDR3 is TGTGCCAGCAGCCGCGGACAGGGTTTAGGCTCACCCCTCCACTTT.

This chain uses TRBV7-3 with TRBJ2-1, with 9 positions matching TRBD2. V lost 2 bases and J lost 4; bases outside the gene matches: 15. CDR3 size: 19 residues. Germline-derived CDR1 and CDR2 are SGHTA and FQGTGA. The CDR3 protein is CASSLRVYAREGPYNEQFF. The CDR3 DNA is TGTGCCAGCAGCTTACGGGTTTACGCGCGGGAGGGCCCTTACAATGAGCAGTTCTTC.